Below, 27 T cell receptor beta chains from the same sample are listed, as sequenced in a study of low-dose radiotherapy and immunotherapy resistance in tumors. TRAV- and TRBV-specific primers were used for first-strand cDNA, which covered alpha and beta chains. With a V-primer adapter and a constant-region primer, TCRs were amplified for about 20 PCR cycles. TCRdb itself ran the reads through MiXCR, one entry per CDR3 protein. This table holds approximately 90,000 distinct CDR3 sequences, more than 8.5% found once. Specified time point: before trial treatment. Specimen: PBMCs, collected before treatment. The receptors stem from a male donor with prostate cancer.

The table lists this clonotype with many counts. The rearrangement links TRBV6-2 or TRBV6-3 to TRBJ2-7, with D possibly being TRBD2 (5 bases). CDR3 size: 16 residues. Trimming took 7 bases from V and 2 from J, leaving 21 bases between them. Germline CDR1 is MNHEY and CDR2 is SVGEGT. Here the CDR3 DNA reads TGTGCCAGCACCTTTATACCTGGGAGTGTAACCTACGAGCAGTACTTC. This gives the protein CASTFIPGSVTYEQYF.

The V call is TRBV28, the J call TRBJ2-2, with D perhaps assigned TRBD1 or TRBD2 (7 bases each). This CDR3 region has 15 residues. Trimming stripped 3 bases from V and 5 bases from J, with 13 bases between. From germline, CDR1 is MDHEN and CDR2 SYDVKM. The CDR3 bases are TGTGCCAGCAGTTTCAGGGGGGGCAATACCGGGGAGCTGTTTTTT. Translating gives CASSFRGGNTGELFF.

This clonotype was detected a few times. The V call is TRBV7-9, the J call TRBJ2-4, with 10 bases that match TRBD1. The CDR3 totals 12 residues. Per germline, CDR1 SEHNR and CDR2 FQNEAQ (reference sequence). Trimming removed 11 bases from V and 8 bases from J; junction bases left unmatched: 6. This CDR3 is CAVDRGGDIQYF. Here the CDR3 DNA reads TGTGCCGTGGACAGGGGGGGGGACATTCAGTACTTC.

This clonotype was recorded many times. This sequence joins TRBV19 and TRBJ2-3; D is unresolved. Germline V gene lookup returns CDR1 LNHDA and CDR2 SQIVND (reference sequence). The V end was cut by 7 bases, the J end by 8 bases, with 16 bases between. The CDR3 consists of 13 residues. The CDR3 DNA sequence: TGTGCCAGTATGGGTTTTGCTACTCCTACGCAGTATTTT. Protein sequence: CASMGFATPTQYF.

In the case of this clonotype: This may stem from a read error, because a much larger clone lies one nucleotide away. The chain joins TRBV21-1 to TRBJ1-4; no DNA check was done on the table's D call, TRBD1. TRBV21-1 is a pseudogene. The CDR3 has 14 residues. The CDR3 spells CVSGPRATNENLFF. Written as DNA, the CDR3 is TGTGTCAGCGGACCCCGGGCCACGAATGAAAACCTGTTTTTT.

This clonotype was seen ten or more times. The CDR3 DNA sequence: TGTGCCAGTAGAACCTATAGTACAGGGGACGGTGAAGCTTTCTTT. Translating gives CASRTYSTGDGEAFF. The V and J genes are TRBV19 and TRBJ1-1; 7 bases are shared with TRBD1. Germline V lookup: CDR1 LNHDA, CDR2 SQIVND (reference sequence). The trim removed 6 bases at V and 7 bases at J, leaving 14 bases unmatched. The length of the CDR3 is 15 residues. Full variable domain (outside the CDR3, taken from reference TRBV19 and TRBJ1-1): DGGITQSPKYLFRKEGQNVTLSCEQNLNHDAMYWYRQDPGQGLRLIYYSQIVNDFQKGDIAEGYSVSREKKESFPLTVTSAQKNPTAFYLCASRTYSTGDGEAFFGQGTRLTVV.

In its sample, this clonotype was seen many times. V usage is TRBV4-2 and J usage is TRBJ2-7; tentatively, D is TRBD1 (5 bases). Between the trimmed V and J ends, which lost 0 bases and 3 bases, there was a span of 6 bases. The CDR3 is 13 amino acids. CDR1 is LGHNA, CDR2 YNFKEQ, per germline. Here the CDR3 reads CASSQEDNYEQYF. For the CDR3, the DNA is TGTGCCAGCAGCCAAGAGGACAACTACGAGCAGTACTTC.

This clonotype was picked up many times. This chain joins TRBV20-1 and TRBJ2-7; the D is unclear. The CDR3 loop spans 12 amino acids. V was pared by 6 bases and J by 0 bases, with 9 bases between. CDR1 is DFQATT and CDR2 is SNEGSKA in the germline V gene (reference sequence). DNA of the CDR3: TGCAGTGCAACCCCCAGCTCCTACGAGCAGTACTTC. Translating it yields CSATPSSYEQYF.

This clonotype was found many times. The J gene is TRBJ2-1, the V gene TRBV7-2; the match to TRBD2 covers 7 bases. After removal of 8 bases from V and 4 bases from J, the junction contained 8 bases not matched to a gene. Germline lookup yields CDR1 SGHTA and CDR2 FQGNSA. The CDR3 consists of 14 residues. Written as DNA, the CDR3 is TGTGCCAGCGGGAGGGAGCGGGAATACAATGAGCAGTTCTTC. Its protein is CASGREREYNEQFF.

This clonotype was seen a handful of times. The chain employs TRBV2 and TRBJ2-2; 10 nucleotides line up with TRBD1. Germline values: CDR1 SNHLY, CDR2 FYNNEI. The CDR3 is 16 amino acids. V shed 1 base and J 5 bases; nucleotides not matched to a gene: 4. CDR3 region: CASSEGQGARTGELFF. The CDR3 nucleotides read TGTGCCAGCAGTGAAGGACAGGGGGCACGAACCGGGGAGCTGTTTTTT.

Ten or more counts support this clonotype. The chain's CDR3 is CASSTGLGSTDTQYF. As DNA, the CDR3 is TGTGCCAGCAGCACGGGACTGGGTAGCACAGATACGCAGTATTTT. This rearrangement joins TRBV7-9 to TRBJ2-3; possible D gene TRBD2, 6 bases. The CDR3 loop spans 15 amino acids. Germline V CDR1 and CDR2: SEHNR, FQNEAQ (reference sequence). V was trimmed by 5 bases and J by 0 bases, leaving 12 bases between them.

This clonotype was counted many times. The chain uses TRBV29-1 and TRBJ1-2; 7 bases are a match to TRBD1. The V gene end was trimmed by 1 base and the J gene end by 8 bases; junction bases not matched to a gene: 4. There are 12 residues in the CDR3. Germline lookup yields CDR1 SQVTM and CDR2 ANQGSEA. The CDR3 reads CSVEGQGEGYTF. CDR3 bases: TGCAGCGTTGAAGGGCAGGGGGAGGGCTACACCTTC.

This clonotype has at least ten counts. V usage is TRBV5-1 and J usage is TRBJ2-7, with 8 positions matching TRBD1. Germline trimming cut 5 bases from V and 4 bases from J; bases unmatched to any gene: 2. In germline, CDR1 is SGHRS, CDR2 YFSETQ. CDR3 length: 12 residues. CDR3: CASRRTGYEQYF. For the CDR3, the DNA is TGCGCCAGCAGAAGGACAGGGTACGAGCAGTACTTC.

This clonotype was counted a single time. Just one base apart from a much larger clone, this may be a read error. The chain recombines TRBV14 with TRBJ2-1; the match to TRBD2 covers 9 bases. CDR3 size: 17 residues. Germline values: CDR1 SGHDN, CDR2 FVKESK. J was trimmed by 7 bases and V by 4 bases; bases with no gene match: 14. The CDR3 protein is CASSRGLAGSFHNEQFF. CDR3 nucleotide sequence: TGTGCCAGCAGCCGAGGGCTAGCGGGATCTTTCCATAATGAGCAGTTCTTC. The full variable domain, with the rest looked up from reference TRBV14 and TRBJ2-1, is EAGVTQFPSHSVIEKGQTVTLRCDPISGHDNLYWYRRVMGKEIKFLLHFVKESKQDESGMPNNRFLAERTGGTYSTLKVQPAELEDSGVYFCASSRGLAGSFHNEQFFGPGTRLTVL.

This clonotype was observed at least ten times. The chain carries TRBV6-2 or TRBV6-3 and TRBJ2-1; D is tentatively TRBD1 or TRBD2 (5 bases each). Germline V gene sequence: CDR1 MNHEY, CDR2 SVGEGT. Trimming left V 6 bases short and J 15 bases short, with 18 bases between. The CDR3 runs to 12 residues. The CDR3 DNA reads TGTGCCAGCAGCACCCCCGGGGCTGGGGGGTTCTTC. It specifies CASSTPGAGGFF.

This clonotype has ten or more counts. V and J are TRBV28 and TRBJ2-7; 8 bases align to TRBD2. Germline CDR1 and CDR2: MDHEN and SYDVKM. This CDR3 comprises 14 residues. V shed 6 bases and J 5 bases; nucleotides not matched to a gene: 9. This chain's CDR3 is CASSLTSARHEQYF. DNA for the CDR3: TGTGCCAGCAGCCTGACTAGCGCGAGACACGAGCAGTACTTC.

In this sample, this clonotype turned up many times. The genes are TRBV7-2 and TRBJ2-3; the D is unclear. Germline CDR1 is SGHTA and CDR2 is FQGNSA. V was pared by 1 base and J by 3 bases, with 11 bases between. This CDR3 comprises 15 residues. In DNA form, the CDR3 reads TGTGCCAGCAGCTTAGTAAGAGCTCGGACAGATACGCAGTATTTT. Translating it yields CASSLVRARTDTQYF.

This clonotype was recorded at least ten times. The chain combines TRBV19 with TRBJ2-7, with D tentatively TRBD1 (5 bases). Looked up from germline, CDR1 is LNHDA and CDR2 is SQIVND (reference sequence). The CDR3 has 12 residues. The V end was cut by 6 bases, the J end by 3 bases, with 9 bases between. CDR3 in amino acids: CASSQDSYEQYF. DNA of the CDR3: TGTGCCAGTAGCCAAGACAGCTACGAGCAGTACTTC.

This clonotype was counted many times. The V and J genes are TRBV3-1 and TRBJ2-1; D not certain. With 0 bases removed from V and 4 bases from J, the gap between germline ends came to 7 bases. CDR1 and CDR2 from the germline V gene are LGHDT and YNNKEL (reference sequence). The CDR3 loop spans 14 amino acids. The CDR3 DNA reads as TGTGCCAGCAGCCAAGACCGGCAATACAATGAGCAGTTCTTC. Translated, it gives CASSQDRQYNEQFF.

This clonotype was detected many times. The CDR3 nucleotides read TGTGCCTGGAGTGTATCAGGGAGCGATGAGCAGTTCTTC. This encodes CAWSVSGSDEQFF. This sequence joins TRBV30 and TRBJ2-1; possibly TRBD1 or TRBD2 for D (5 bases each). CDR3 length equals 13 residues. The germline V gene encodes CDR1 GTSNPN and CDR2 SVGIG (reference sequence). Trimming cost V 0 bases and J 8 bases, with 11 bases left between them.

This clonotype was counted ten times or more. CDR3 sequence: CASSVGQGADTQYF. CDR3 sequence (DNA): TGTGCCAGCAGCGTAGGCCAGGGCGCAGATACGCAGTATTTT. The chain uses TRBV9 and TRBJ2-3, with a possible D match to TRBD1 (5 bases). Germline CDR1 and CDR2: SGDLS and YYNGEE. This CDR3 has 14 residues. The ends were cut back, 0 bases at V and 4 bases at J, with 9 bases in the middle.

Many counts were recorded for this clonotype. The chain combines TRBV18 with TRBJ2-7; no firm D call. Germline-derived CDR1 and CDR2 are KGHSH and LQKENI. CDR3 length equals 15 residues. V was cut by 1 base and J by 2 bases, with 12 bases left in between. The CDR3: CASSPLGSLPYEQYF. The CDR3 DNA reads TGTGCCAGCTCACCACTTGGTAGCCTCCCCTACGAGCAGTACTTC.

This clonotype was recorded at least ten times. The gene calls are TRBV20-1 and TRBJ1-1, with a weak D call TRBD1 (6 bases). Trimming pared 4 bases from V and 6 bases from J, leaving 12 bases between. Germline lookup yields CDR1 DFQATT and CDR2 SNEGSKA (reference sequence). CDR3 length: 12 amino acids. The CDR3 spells CSAIQGGPEAFF. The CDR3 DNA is TGCAGTGCTATACAGGGTGGCCCTGAAGCTTTCTTT.

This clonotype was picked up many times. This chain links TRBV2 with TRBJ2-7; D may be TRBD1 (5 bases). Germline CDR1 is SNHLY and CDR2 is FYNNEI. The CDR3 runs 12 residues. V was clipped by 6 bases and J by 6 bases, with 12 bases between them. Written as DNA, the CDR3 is TGTGCCAGCAGCGGCGACAGCCGCGAGCAGTACTTC. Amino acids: CASSGDSREQYF.

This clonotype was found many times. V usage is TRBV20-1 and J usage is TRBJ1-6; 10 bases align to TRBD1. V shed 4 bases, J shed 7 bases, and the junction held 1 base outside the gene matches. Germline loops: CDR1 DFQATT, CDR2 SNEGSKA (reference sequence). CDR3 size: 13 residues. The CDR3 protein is CSAKDRGNSPLHF. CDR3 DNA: TGCAGTGCTAAGGACAGGGGGAATTCACCCCTCCACTTT.

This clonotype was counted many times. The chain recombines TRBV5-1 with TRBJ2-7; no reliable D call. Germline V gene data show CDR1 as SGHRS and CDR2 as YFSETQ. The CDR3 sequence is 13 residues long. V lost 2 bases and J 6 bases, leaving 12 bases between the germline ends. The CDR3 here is CASSFPESSEQYF. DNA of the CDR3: TGCGCCAGCAGCTTCCCTGAGTCTTCCGAGCAGTACTTC.

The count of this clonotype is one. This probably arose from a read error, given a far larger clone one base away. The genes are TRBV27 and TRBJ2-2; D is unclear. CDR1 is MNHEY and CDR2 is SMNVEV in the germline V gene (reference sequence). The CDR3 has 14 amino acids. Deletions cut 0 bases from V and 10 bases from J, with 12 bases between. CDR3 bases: TGTGCCAGCAGTTTATCAGGGTACATTGAGGAGCTGTTTTTT. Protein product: CASSLSGYIEELFF.